Below, one TCR beta chain is given with its context. This same CDR3 is encoded by further DNA sequences in the sample. Assay used: immunoSEQ multiplex PCR; TCRdb lists only in-frame clones, some missing. The profile shows fewer than 85,000 clones, approximately 93% of them singletons. The length of the CDR3 is 13 residues. V lost 2 bases, J lost 4 bases, and 9 bases lay in between. Germline values: CDR1 MNHNY, CDR2 SVGAGI (reference sequence). These data come from a study of T cell changes during pregnancy in multiple sclerosis. The chain joins TRBV6-6 to TRBJ2-7, with a weak D call TRBD1 (6 bases). Sequences were derived from peripheral blood, sampled in the second trimester of pregnancy. The TCR sequence derives from a female donor with multiple sclerosis, enrolled in a pregnancy study. The DNA of the CDR3 is TGTGCCAGCAGTTACGACAGGTCTTACGAGCAGTACTTC. Amino acids: CASSYDRSYEQYF.